This TCR beta chain was obtained from a study of OX40 agonist ivuxolimab in advanced cancers. Study at large: The patients' treatment was ivuxolimab, an agonistic anti-OX40 (CD134) antibody. Treatment received earlier with anti-PD-1, anti-PD-L1 or anti-CTLA-4 agents was allowed, and more than 30% had some.

General study points: Some of the nonresponding patients also showed low levels of normalized T-cell clonal expansion. Partial responders receiving 0.1-3.0 mg/kg showed among the lowest clonal expansion.

As regards this clone: The target antigen is unknown.

Only in-frame clones appear in the TCRdb table, and some are missing; sequencing was by immunoSEQ multiplex PCR. The repertoire holds tens of thousands of clones, with about four fifths as singletons. The sequence was obtained from an adult with an advanced solid tumor such as melanoma, head and neck, liver or kidney cancer. Sequenced material: CD4+ or CD8+ T cells sorted from blood, taken in a trial of the OX40 agonist ivuxolimab.

This chain's CDR3 is CASSEHTTQPQHF. The CDR3 nucleotides read TGTGCCAGCAGTGAACATACCACTCAGCCCCAGCATTTT. This chain links TRBV6-1 with TRBJ1-5; the D is unclear. V was cut by 2 bases and J by 6 bases, with 8 bases left in between. CDR3 length: 13 amino acids. Germline V gives CDR1 MNHNS, CDR2 SASEGT.